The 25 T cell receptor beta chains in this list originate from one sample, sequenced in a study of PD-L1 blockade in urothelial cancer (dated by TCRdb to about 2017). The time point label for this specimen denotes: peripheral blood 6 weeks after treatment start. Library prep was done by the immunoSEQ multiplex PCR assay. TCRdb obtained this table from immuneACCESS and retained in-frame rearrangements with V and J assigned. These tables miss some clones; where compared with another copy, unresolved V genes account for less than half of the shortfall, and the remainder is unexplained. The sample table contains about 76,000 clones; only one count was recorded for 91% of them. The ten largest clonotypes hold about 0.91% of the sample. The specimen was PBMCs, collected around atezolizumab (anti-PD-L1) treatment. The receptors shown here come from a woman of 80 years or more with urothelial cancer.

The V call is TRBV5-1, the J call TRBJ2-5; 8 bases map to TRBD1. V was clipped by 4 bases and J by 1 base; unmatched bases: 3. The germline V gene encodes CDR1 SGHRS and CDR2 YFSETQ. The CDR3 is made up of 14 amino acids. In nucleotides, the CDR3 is TGCGCCAGCAGCAAAGGGACAGGCCAAGAGACCCAGTACTTC. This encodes CASSKGTGQETQYF.

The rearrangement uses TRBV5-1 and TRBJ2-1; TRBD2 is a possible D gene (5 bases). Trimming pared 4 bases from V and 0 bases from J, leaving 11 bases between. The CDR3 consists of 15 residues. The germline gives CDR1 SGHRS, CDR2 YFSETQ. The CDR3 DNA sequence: TGCGCCAGCAGCCCGGACGGGAACTCCTACAATGAGCAGTTCTTC. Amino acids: CASSPDGNSYNEQFF.

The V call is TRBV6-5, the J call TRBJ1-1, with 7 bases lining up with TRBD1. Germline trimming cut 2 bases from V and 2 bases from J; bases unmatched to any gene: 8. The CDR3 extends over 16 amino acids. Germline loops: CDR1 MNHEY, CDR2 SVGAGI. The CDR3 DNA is TGTGCCAGCAGTTACAAAAAGGGACAGCCTAACACTGAAGCTTTCTTT. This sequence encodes CASSYKKGQPNTEAFF.

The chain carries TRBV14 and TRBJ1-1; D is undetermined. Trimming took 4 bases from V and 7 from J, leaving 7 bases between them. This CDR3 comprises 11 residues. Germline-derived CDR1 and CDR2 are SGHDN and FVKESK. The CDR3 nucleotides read TGTGCCAGCAGCCCTAGTATTGAAGCTTTCTTT. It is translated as CASSPSIEAFF.

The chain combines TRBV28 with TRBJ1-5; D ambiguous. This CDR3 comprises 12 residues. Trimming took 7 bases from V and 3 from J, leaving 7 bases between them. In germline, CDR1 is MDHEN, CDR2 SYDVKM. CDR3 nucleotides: TGTGCCAGCACGGGGAACAATCAGCCCCAGCATTTT. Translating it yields CASTGNNQPQHF.

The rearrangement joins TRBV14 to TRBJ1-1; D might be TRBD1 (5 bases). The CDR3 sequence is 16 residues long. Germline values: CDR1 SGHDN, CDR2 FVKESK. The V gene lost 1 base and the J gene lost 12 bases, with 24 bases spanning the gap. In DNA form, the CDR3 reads TGTGCCAGCAGCCAAGTTCCCCACTCTTCTGGGGGGAGGACTTTCTTT. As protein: CASSQVPHSSGGRTFF.

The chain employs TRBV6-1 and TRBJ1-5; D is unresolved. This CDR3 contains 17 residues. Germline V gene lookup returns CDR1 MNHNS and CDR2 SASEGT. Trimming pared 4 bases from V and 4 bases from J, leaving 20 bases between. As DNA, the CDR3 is TGTGCCAGCAGTGGGAGGCGGGAGTTCTTCGGGAATCAGCCCCAGCATTTT. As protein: CASSGRREFFGNQPQHF.

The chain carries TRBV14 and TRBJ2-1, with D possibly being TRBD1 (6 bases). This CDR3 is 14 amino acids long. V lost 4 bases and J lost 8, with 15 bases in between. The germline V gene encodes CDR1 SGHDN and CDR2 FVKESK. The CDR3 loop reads CASSPNDRLDEQFF. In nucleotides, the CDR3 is TGTGCCAGCAGCCCGAATGACAGGCTCGATGAGCAGTTCTTC.

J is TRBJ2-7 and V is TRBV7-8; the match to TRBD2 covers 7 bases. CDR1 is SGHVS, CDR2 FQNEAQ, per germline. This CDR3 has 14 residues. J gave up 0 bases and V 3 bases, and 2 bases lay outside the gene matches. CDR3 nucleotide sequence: TGTGCCAGCAGCTTCGGGGGGAGCTCCTACGAGCAGTACTTC. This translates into CASSFGGSSYEQYF.

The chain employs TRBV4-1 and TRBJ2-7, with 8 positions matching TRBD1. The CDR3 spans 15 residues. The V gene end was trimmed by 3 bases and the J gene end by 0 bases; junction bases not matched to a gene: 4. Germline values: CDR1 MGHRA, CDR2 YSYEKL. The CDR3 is CASSHPGTGSYEQYF. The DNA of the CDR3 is TGCGCCAGCAGCCACCCCGGGACAGGCTCCTACGAGCAGTACTTC.

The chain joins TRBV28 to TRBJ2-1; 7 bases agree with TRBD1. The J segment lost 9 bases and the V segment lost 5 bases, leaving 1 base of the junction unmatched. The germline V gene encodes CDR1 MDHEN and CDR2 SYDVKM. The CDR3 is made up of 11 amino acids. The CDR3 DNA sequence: TGTGCCAGCAGTACAGGGGCTGAGCAGTTCTTC. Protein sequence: CASSTGAEQFF.

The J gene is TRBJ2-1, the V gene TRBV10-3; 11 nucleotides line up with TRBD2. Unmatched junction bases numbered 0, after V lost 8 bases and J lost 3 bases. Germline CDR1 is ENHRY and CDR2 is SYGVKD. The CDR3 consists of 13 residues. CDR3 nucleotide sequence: TGTGCCATCGGGACTAGCGGCTACAATGAGCAGTTCTTC. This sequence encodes CAIGTSGYNEQFF.

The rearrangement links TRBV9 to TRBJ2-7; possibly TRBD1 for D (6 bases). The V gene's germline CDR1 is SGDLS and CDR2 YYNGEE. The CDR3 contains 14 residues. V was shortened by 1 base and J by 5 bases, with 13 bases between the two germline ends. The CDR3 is CASSVRVGGDEQYF. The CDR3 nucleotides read TGTGCCAGCAGCGTAAGGGTTGGGGGCGACGAGCAGTACTTC.

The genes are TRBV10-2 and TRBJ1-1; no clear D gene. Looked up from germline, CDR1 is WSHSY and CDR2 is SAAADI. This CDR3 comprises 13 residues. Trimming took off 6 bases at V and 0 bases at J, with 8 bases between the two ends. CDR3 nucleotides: TGCGCCAGCAGCGGGAGCATGAACACTGAAGCTTTCTTT. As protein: CASSGSMNTEAFF.

CDR3 sequence (DNA): TGTGCCAGCACCATGAGGGGACAGTACAATGAGCAGTTCTTC. This encodes CASTMRGQYNEQFF. The chain uses TRBV5-8 and TRBJ2-1; TRBD1 matches at 7 bases. The CDR3 has 14 amino acids. Germline V gene sequence: CDR1 SGHTS, CDR2 YDEGEE. After removal of 6 bases from V and 4 bases from J, the junction contained 7 bases not matched to a gene.

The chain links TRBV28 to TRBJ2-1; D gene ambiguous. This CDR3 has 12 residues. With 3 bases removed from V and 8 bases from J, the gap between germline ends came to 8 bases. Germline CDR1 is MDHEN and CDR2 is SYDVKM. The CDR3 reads CASSFFNYEQFF. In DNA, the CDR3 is TGTGCCAGCAGTTTTTTCAACTATGAGCAGTTCTTC.

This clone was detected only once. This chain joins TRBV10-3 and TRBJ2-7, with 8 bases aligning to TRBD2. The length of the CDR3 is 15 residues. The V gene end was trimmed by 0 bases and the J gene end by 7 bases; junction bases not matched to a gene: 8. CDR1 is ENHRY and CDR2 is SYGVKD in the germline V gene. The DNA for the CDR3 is TGTGCCATCAGTGAGTCGTGGACTAGCCCTCCAGAGCAGTACTTC. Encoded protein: CAISESWTSPPEQYF.

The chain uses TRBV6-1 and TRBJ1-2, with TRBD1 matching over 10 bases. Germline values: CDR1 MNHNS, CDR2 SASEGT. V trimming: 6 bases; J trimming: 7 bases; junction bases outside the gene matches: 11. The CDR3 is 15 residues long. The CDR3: CASRLRDRGLSGYTF. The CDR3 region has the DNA TGTGCCAGCAGATTACGAGACAGGGGGCTCAGTGGCTACACCTTC.

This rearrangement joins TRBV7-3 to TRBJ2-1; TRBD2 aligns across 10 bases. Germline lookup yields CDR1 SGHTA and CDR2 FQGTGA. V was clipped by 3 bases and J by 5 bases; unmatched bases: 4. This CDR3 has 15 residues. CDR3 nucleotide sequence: TGTGCCAGCAGCTTTGAGCTAGCGGGAGACAATGAGCAGTTCTTC. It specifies CASSFELAGDNEQFF.

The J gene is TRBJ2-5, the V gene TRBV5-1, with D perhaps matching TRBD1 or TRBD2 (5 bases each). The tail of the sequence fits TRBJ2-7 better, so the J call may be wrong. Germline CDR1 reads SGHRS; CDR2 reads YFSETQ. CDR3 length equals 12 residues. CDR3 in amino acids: CASGGVDYEQYF. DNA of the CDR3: TGCGCCAGCGGGGGAGTGGACTACGAGCAGTACTTC.

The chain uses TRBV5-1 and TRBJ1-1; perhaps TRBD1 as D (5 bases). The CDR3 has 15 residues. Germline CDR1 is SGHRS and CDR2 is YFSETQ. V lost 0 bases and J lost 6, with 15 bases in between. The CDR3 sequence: CASSLDRGLEAEAFF. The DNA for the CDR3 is TGCGCCAGCAGCTTGGATCGGGGGTTAGAAGCTGAAGCTTTCTTT.

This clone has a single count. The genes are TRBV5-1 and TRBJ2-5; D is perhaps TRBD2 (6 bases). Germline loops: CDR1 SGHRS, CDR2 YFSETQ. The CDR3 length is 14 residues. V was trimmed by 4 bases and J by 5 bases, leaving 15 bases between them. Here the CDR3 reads CASSMGLKEETQYF. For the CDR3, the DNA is TGCGCCAGCAGCATGGGACTCAAGGAGGAGACCCAGTACTTC.

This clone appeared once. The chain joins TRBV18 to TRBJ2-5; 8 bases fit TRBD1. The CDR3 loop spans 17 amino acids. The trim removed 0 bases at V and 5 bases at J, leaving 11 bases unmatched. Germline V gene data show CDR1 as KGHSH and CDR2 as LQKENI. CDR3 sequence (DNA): TGTGCCAGCTCACCACCCCTAGGACAGGGAGGATGGGAGACCCAGTACTTC. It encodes CASSPPLGQGGWETQYF.

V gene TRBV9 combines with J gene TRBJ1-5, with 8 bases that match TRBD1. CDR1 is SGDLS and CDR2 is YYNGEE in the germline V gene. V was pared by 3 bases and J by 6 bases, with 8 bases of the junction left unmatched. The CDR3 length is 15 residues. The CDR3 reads CASSAGQGVSQPQHF. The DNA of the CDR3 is TGTGCCAGCAGCGCCGGACAGGGTGTAAGTCAGCCCCAGCATTTT.

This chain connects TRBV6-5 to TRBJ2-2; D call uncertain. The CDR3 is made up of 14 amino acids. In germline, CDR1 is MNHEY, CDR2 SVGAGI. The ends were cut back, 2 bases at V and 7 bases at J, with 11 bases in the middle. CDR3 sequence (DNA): TGTGCCAGCAGTTACCACGGCCGGAGCGGGGAGCTGTTTTTT. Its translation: CASSYHGRSGELFF.